The T cell receptor beta chain under discussion was sequenced for a study of cytomegalovirus exposure and HLA in healthy donors. This CDR3 spans 17 amino acids. V was clipped by 4 bases and J by 3 bases; unmatched bases: 15. CDR1 and CDR2 from the germline V gene are SGHRS and YFSETQ. About this clone: The antigen remains unidentified.

Study results and caveats: Researchers catalogued about 150 TCR beta chains as cytomegalovirus-associated. An Asian-associated ancestry cluster reportedly showed fewer N-insertions than the approximately 630-donor mean in a later analysis. Earlier findings revealed that most TCR beta V segments proved productive either about 87% or about 30% of the time.

The primer mix had 60 Vbeta and 13 Jbeta primers. Only in-frame clones appear in the TCRdb table, and some are missing; sequencing was by immunoSEQ multiplex PCR. The sample shows about 160,000 clones, around three quarters of them seen only once. Sequencing was performed on PBMCs. The chain employs TRBV5-1 and TRBJ2-7; TRBD1 matches 8 bases. This TCR was sampled from a man between 35 and 55 years old in good health and CMV-seropositive. The CDR3 region has the DNA TGCGCCAGCAGCGAGGGGACAGGCCACCTCCTATTCTACGAGCAGTACTTC. This encodes CASSEGTGHLLFYEQYF.